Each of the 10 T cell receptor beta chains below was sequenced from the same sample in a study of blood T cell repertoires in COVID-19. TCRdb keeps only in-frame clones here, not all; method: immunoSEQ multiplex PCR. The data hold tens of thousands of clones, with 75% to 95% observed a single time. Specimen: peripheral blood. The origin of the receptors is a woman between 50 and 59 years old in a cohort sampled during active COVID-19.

CDR3 sequence reads: CAISDNRMNTEAFF. DNA for the CDR3: TGTGCCATCAGTGATAACAGGATGAACACTGAAGCTTTCTTT. The gene calls are TRBV10-3 and TRBJ1-1, with D possibly TRBD1 on 5 matching bases. The germline V and J ends were trimmed by 3 bases and 0 bases, with 8 bases remaining between them. The V gene's germline CDR1 is ENHRY and CDR2 SYGVKD. The CDR3 sequence is 14 residues long.

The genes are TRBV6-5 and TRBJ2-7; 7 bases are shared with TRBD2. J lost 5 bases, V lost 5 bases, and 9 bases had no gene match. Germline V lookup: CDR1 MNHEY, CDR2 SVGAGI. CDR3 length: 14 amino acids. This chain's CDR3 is CASSPLGRGDEQYF. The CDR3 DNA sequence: TGTGCCAGCAGTCCCCTAGGGAGGGGCGACGAGCAGTACTTC.

As DNA, the CDR3 is TGTGCCAGCTCAGCGGGGGCGGAGGGACTTTACGAGCAGTACTTC. As protein: CASSAGAEGLYEQYF. J is TRBJ2-7 and V is TRBV18, with D possibly matching TRBD2 (7 bases). V gave up 5 bases and J gave up 4 bases, with 18 bases separating them. Germline V gene lookup returns CDR1 KGHSH and CDR2 LQKENI. The CDR3 runs to 15 residues.

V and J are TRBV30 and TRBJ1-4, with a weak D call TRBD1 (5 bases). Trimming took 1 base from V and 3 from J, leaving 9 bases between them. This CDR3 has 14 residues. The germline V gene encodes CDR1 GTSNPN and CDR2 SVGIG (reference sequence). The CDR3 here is CAWSGQFPNEKLFF. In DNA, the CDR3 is TGTGCCTGGAGTGGACAGTTCCCTAATGAAAAACTGTTTTTT.

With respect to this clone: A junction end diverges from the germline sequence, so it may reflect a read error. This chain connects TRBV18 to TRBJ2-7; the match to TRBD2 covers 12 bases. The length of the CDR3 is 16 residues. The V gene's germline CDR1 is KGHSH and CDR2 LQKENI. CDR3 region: CASSPNQLAGGLATNF. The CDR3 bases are TGTGCCAGCTCCCCGAACCAGCTAGCGGGGGGGCTCGCGACAAACTTC.

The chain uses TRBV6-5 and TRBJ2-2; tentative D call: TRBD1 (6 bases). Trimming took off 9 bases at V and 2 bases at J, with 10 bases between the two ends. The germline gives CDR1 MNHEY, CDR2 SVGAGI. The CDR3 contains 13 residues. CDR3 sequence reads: CASTGQNTGELFF. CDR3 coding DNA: TGTGCCAGTACGGGACAAAACACCGGGGAGCTGTTTTTT.

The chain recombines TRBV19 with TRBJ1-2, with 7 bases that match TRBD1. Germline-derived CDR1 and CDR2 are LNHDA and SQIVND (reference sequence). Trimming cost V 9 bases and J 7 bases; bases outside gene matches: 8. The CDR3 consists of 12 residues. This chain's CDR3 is CASSGQASGYTF. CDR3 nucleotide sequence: TGTGCCAGCTCAGGACAGGCTTCTGGCTACACCTTC.

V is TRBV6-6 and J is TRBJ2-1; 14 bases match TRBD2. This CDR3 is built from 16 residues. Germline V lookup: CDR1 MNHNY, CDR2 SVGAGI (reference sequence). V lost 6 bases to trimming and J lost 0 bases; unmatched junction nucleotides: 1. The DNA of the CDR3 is TGTGCCAGCAGGGGGACTAGCGGGGGCTCCTACAATGAGCAGTTCTTC. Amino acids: CASRGTSGGSYNEQFF.

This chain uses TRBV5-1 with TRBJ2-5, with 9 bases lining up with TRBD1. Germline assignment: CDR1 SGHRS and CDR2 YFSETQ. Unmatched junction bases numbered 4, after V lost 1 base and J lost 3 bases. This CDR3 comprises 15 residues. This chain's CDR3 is CASSLTGGKEETQYF. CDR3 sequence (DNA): TGCGCCAGCAGCTTGACAGGGGGCAAGGAAGAGACCCAGTACTTC.

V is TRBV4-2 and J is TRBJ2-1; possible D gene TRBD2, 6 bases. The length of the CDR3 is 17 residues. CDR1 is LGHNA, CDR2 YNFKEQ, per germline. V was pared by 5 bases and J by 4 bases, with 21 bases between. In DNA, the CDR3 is TGTGCCAGCAGCGCAAAGTCCTTCATGCGGGGTTACAATGAGCAGTTCTTC. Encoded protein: CASSAKSFMRGYNEQFF.